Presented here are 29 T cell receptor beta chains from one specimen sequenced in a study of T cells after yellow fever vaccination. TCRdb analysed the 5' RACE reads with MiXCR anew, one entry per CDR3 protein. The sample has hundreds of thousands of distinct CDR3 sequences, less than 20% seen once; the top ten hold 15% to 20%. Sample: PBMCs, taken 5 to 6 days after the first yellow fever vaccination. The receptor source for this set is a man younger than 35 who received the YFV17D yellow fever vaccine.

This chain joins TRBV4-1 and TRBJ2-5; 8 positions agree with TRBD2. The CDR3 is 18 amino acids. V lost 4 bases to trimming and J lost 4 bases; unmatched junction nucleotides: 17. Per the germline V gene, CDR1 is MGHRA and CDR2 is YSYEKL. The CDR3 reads CASSRGGLAGTNLETQYF. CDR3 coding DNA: TGCGCCAGCAGCCGCGGCGGCCTAGCGGGCACCAATCTAGAGACCCAGTACTTC.

CDR3 nucleotide sequence: TGCAGTGCCAGGGGCGGGGCGCGCACTGAAGCTTTCTTT. Protein sequence: CSARGGARTEAFF. The rearrangement joins TRBV20-1 to TRBJ1-1, with D tentatively TRBD1 (6 bases). V was trimmed by 6 bases and J by 4 bases, leaving 15 bases between them. This CDR3 is 13 amino acids long. Germline lookup yields CDR1 DFQATT and CDR2 SNEGSKA (reference sequence).

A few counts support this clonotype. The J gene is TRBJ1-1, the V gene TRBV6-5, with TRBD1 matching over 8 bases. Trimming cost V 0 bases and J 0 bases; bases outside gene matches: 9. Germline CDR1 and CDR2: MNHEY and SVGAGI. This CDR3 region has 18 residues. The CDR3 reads CASSYSTGGNPMNTEAFF. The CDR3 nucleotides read TGTGCCAGCAGTTACTCTACAGGGGGGAACCCCATGAACACTGAAGCTTTCTTT.

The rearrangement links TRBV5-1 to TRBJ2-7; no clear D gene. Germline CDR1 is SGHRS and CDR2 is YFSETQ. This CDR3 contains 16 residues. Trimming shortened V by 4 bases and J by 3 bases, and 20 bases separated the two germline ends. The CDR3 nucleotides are TGCGCCAGCAGCCCCCGCTTAACGGTCCCCGACTACGAGCAGTACTTC. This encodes CASSPRLTVPDYEQYF.

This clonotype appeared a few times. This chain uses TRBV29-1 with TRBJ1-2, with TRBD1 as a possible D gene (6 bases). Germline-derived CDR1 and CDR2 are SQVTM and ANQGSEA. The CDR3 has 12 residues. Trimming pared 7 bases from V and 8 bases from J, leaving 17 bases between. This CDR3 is CSAEGGSGGYTF. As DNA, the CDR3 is TGCAGCGCCGAAGGGGGGTCGGGCGGCTACACCTTC.

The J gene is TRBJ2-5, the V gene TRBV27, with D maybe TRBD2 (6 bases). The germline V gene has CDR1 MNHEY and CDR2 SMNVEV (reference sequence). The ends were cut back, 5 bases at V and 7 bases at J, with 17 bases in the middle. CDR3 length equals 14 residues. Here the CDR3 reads CASSPDHREMTQYF. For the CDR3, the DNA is TGTGCCAGCAGTCCCGACCACCGGGAGATGACCCAGTACTTC.

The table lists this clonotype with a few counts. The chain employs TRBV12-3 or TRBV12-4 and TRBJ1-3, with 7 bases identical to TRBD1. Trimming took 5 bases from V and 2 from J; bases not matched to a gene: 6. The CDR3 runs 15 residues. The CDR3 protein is CASSPEDRAGNTIYF. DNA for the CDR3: TGTGCCAGCAGTCCGGAAGACAGGGCTGGAAACACCATATATTTT.

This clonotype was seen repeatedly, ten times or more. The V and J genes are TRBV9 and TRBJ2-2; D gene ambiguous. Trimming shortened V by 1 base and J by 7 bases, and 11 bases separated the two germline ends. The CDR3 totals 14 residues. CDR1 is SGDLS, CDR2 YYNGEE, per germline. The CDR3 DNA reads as TGTGCCAGCAGCGTATTTGGTTCCGGCGGGGAGCTGTTTTTT. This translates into CASSVFGSGGELFF.

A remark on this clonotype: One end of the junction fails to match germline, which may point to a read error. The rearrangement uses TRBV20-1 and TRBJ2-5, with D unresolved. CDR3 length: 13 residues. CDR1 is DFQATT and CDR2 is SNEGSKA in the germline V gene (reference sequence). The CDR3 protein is CSAIYILQETQYF. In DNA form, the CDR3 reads TGCAGTGCTATTTACATACTCCAAGAAACCCAGTACTTC.

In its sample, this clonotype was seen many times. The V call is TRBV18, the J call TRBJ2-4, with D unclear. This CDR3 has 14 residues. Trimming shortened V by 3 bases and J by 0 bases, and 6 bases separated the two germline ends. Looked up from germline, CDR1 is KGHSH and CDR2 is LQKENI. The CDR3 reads CASSPPEAKNIQYF. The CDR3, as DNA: TGTGCCAGCTCACCGCCAGAAGCCAAAAACATTCAGTACTTC.

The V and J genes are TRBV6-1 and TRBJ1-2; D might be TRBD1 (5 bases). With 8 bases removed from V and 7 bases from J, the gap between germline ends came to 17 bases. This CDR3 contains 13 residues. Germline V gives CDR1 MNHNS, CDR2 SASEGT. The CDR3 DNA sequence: TGTGCCAGCGGGGGACCTCCCTTGAGTGGCTACACCTTC. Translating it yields CASGGPPLSGYTF.

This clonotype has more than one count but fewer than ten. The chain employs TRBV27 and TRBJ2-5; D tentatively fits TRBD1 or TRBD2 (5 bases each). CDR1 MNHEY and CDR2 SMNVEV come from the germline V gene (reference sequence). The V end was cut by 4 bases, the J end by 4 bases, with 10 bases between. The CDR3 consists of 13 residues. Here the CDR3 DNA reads TGTGCCAGCAGTTCATATGGGGGAGAGACCCAGTACTTC. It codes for CASSSYGGETQYF.

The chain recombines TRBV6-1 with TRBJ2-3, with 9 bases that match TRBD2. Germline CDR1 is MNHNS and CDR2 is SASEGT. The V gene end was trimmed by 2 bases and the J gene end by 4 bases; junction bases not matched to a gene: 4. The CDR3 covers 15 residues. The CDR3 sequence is CASSEKSSGADTQYF. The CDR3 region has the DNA TGTGCCAGCAGTGAAAAATCTAGCGGGGCAGATACGCAGTATTTT.

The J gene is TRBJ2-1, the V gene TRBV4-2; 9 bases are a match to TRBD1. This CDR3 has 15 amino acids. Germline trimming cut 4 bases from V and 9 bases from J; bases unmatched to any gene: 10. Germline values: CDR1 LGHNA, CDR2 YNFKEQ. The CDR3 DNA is TGTGCCAGCAGCCCCGTGGGACAGGGAAACGGTGAGCAGTTCTTC. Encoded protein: CASSPVGQGNGEQFF.

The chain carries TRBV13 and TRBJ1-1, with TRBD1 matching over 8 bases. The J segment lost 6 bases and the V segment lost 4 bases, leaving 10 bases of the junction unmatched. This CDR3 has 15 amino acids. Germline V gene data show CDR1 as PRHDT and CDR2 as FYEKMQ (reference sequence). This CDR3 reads CASSSIRGQGAEAFF. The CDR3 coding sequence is TGTGCCAGCAGCTCCATCAGGGGGCAGGGCGCTGAAGCTTTCTTT.

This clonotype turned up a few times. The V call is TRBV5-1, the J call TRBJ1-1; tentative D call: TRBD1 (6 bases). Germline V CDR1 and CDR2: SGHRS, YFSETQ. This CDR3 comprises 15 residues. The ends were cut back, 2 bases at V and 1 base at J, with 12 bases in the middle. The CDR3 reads CASSFLGGENTEAFF. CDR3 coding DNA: TGCGCCAGCAGCTTTTTAGGGGGGGAGAACACTGAAGCTTTCTTT.

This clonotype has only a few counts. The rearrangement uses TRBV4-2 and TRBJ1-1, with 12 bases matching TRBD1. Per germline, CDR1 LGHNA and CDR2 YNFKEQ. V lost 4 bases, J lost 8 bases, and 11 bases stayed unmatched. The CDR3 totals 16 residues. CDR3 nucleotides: TGTGCCAGCAGCCCCGGGGGGACAGGGGGCGAGGTAGAAGCTTTCTTT. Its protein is CASSPGGTGGEVEAFF.

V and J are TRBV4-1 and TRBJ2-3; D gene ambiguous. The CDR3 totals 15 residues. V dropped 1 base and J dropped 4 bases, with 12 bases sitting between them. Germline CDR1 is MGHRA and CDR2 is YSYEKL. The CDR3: CASSQGGFVPDTQYF. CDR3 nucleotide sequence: TGCGCCAGCAGCCAAGGCGGTTTCGTCCCAGATACGCAGTATTTT.

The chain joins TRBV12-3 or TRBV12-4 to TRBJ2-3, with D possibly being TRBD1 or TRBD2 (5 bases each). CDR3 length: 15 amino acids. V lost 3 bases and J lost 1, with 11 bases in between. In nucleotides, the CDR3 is TGTGCCAGCAGTTTCTGGGGGATCCGCACAGATACGCAGTATTTT. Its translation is CASSFWGIRTDTQYF.

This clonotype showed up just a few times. CDR3 protein: CASSLGGGRGNEQFF. The CDR3 DNA follows: TGTGCCAGCAGCTTGGGGGGGGGACGGGGCAATGAGCAGTTCTTC. The genes are TRBV11-2 and TRBJ2-1; 7 nucleotides align to TRBD2. Trimming removed 3 bases from V and 6 bases from J; junction bases left unmatched: 8. The CDR3 sequence is 15 residues long. In germline, CDR1 is SGHAT, CDR2 FQNNGV.

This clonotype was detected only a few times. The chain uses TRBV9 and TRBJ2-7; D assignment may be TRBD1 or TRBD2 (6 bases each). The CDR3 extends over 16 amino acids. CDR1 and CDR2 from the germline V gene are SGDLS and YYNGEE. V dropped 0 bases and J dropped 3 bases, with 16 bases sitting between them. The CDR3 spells CASSVAAVGGFYEQYF. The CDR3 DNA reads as TGTGCCAGCAGCGTAGCGGCCGTAGGGGGGTTCTACGAGCAGTACTTC.

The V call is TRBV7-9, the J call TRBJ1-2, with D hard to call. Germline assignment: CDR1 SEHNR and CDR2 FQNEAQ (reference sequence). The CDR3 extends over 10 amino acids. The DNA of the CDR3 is TGTGCGCTTTTTCGGTATGGCTACACCTTC. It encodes CALFRYGYTF.

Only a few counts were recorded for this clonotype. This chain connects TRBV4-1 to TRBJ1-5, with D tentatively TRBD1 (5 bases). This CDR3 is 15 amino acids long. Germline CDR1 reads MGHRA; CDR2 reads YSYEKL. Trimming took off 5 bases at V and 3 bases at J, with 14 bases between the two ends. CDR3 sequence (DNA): TGCGCCAGCAGCGGAGGGGAGGGCCTCAATCAGCCCCAGCATTTT. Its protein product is CASSGGEGLNQPQHF.

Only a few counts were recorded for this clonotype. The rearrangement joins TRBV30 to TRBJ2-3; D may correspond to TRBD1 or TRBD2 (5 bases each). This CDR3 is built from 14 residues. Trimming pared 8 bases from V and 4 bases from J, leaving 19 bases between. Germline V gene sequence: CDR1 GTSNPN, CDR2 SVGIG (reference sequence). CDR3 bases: TGTGCCGGAGACCGAGAGGGGTATGCAGATACGCAGTATTTT. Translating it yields CAGDREGYADTQYF. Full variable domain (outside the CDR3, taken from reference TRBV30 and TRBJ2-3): SQTIHQWPATLVQPVGSPLSLECTVEGTSNPNLYWYRQAAGRGLQLLFYSVGIGQISSEVPQNLSASRPQDRQFILSSKKLLLSDSGFYLCAGDREGYADTQYFGPGTRLTVL.

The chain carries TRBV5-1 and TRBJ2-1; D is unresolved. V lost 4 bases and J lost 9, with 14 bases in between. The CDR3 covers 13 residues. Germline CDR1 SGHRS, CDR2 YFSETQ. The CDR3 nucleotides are TGCGCCAGCAGCCCCCAACCCGCAGGTGAGCAGTTCTTC. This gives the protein CASSPQPAGEQFF.

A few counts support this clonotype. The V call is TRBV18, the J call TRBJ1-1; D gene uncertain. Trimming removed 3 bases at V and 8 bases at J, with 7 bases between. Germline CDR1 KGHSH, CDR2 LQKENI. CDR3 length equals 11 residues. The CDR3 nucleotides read TGTGCCAGCTCACCGTCGCGGGAAGCTTTCTTT. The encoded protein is CASSPSREAFF.

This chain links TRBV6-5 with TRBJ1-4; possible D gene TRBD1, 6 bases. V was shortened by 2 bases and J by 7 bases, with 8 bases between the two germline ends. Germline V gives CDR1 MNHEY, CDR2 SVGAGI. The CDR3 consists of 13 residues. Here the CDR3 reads CASSYLGAEKLFF. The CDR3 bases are TGTGCCAGCAGTTACCTGGGGGCTGAAAAACTGTTTTTT.

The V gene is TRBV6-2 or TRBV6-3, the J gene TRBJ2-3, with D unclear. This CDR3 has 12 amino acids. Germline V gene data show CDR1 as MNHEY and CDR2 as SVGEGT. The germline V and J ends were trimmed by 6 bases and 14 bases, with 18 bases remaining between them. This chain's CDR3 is CASRHPIRPPYF. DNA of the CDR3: TGTGCCAGCAGACACCCCATCAGGCCCCCGTATTTT.

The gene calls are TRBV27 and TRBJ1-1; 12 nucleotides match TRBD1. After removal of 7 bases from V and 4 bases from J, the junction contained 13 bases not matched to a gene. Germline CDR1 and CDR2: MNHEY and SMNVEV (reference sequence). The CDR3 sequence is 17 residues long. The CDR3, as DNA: TGTGCCAGCAAGGAATCTGGGACAGGGGGCTGGGTCACTGAAGCTTTCTTT. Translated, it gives CASKESGTGGWVTEAFF.